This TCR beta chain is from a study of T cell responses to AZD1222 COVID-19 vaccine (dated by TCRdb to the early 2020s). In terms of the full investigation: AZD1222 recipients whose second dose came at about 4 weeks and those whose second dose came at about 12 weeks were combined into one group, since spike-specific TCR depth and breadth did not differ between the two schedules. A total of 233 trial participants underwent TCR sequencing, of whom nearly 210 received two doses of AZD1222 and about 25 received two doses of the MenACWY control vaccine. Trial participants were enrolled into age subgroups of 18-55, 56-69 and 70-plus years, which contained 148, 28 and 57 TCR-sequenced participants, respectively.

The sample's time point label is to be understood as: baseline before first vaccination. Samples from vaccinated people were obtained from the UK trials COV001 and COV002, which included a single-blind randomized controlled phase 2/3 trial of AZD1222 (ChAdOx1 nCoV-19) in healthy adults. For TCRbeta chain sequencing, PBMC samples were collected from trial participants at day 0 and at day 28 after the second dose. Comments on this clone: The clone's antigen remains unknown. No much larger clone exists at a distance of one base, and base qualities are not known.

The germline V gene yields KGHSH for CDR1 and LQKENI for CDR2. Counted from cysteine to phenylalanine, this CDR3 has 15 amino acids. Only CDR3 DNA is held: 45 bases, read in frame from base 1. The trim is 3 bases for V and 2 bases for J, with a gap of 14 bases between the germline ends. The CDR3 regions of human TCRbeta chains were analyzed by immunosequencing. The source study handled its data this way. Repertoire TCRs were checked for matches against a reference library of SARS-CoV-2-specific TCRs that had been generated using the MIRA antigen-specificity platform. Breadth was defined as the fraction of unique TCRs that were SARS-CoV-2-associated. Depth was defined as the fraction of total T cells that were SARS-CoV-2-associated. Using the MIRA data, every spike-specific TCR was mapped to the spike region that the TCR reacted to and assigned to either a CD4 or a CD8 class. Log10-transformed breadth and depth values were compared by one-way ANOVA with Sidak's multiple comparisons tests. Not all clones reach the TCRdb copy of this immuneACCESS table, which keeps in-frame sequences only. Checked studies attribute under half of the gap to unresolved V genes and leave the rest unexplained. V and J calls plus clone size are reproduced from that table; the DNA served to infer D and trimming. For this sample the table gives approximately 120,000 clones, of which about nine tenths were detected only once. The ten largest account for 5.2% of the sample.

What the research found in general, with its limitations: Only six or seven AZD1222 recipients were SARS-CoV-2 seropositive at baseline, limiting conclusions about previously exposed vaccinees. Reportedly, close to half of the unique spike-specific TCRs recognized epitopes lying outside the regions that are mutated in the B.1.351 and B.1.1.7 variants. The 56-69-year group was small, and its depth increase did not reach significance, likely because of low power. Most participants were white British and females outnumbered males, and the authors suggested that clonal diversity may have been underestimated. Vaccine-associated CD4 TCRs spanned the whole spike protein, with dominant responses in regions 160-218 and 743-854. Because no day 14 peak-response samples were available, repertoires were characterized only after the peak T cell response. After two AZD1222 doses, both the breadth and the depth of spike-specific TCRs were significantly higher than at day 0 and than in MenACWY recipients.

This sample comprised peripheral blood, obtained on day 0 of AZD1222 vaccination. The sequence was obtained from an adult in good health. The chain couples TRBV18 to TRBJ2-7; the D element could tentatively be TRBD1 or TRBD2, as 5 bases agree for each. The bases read TGTGCCAGCTCACCGTTTTCCGGGACGACCTACGAGCAGTACTTC. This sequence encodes CASSPFSGTTYEQYF.